The clone carrying this TCR beta chain has at least ten counts. What it recognizes is unknown. The CDR3 sequence is 17 residues long. CDR1 is SNHLY and CDR2 is FYNNEI in the germline V gene. V trimming: 8 bases; J trimming: 4 bases; junction bases outside the gene matches: 18. Thyroid surgery was performed in patients who had received no treatment beforehand. From the PCR reads, TCRdb re-called clones with MiXCR. There are 20,000 to 25,000 clones in the sample; 15% to 20% occur only once, and roughly 4.8% lies in the top ten. These data originate in a study of metastatic and nonmetastatic thyroid tumors. At the level of the study: Repertoires were compared across blood and tumor or nodule tissue from malignant and benign thyroid patients. Study conclusions and caveats: In both blood and tumor samples, TCR beta diversity was reported significantly higher for malignant than benign nodules.

The material sequenced was blood. This sequence originates from a male donor with papillary thyroid cancer or a benign thyroid nodule (not recorded which). Some clones in this sample may be carry-over from other donors' samples. The rearrangement links TRBV2 to TRBJ2-5; 8 bases map to TRBD2. The CDR3 nucleotides are TGTGCCAGCCCTGATGGGGCCCTGGGGCTAGCGGGAGAGACCCAGTACTTC. This gives the protein CASPDGALGLAGETQYF.